The 4 T cell receptor beta chains below all came from one sample that was sequenced in a study of blood T cell repertoires in COVID-19. Libraries were prepared by immunoSEQ multiplex PCR; TCRdb keeps only in-frame clonotypes and omits some of them. The sample lists approximately 52,000 clones, nearly 90% occurring once. Source material: peripheral blood. The receptor set was obtained from a man between 60 and 75 years old with active COVID-19.

The CDR3 nucleotides are TGTGCCAGCAGCTTCTACGGGTCTGAAGCTTTCTTT. This sequence encodes CASSFYGSEAFF. This chain uses TRBV13 with TRBJ1-1; no firm D call. The germline V gene has CDR1 PRHDT and CDR2 FYEKMQ (reference sequence). The CDR3 length is 12 residues. Trimming shortened V by 3 bases and J by 6 bases, and 8 bases separated the two germline ends.

The CDR3 coding sequence is TGTGCCAGCAGAAAACAGGGTGATGACTATGGCTACACCTTC. Its translation: CASRKQGDDYGYTF. V usage is TRBV28 and J usage is TRBJ1-2; possible D gene TRBD1, 6 bases. Germline V gives CDR1 MDHEN, CDR2 SYDVKM. The germline V and J ends were trimmed by 6 bases and 3 bases, with 14 bases remaining between them. CDR3 size: 14 residues.

The V call is TRBV3-1 (or the pseudogene TRBV3-2), the J call TRBJ1-6; the D gene is possibly TRBD1 (5 bases). Trimming removed 4 bases from V and 7 bases from J, with 14 bases in between. Germline V CDR1 and CDR2: LGHDT, YNNKEL (reference sequence). There are 15 residues in the CDR3. The CDR3 is CASSLGALTNSPLHF. The DNA for the CDR3 is TGTGCCAGCAGCCTAGGGGCCCTCACGAATTCACCCCTCCACTTT.

This clone was detected only once. The chain joins TRBV6-2 or TRBV6-3 to TRBJ2-1; 9 bases fit TRBD2. CDR3 length: 15 amino acids. Germline CDR1 and CDR2: MNHEY and SVGEGT. Unmatched junction bases numbered 7, after V lost 4 bases and J lost 6 bases. CDR3 DNA sequence: TGTGCCAGCAGTTGGGGAAATAGCGGGAGCAATGAGCAGTTCTTC. Translation gives CASSWGNSGSNEQFF.